This is a list of T cell receptor beta chains from one sample in a study of early T cells in non-severe SARS-CoV-2 infection. Using its own MiXCR run on the 5' RACE reads, TCRdb lists one record per CDR3 protein. In the table there are around 58,000 distinct CDR3 sequences, about 8% of which are singletons. The material was whole blood, obtained at baseline. These receptors were taken from an adult who was a healthcare worker with PCR-confirmed SARS-CoV-2 infection or an uninfected control (not recorded which). Each CDR3 is given with its conserved first and last residue. D genes are given only for firm matches. Clone size is given for some rows only: seen once, a few or many times, or a class if the clone is expanded.

- | TRBJ2-1 | 17 | TRBV5-1 | - | TGCGCCAGCAGCTTGTTTTGGGGACGCGGTTCCTACAATGAGCAGTTCTTC | CASSLFWGRGSYNEQFF
- | TRBJ2-2 | 18 | TRBV7-6 | TRBD2 | TGTGCCAGCAGCTTTCCCGGACTAGCGGGAACGAACACCGGGGAGCTGTTTTTT | CASSFPGLAGTNTGELFF
many | TRBJ1-3 | 17 | TRBV3-1 | TRBD1 | TGTGCCAGCAGCCAAGCCCTGCCAGGGGGGCCTGGAAACACCATATATTTT | CASSQALPGGPGNTIYF
many | TRBJ2-5 | 19 | TRBV7-9 | TRBD1 | TGTGCCAGCAGCCCACTAACGGCCAACCGGCGGACAGGACAAGAGACCCAGTACTTC | CASSPLTANRRTGQETQYF
many | TRBJ2-3 | 14 | TRBV28 | - | TGTGCCAGCAGTTTTCGGTCCCGGGCAGATACGCAGTATTTT | CASSFRSRADTQYF
few | TRBJ2-3 | 17 | TRBV7-2 | TRBD2 | TGTGCCAGCAGCCCCCGAGCGGGGCGAGCGGGAACAGATACGCAGTATTTT | CASSPRAGRAGTDTQYF
few | TRBJ1-5 | 12 | TRBV5-4 | - | TGTGCCAGCAGCTTCCTCGATCAGCCCCAGCATTTT | CASSFLDQPQHF
few | TRBJ2-3 | 14 | TRBV12-3/TRBV12-4 | TRBD2 | TGTGCCAGCAGTGTAGCGGGCCGCACAGATACGCAGTATTTT | CASSVAGRTDTQYF
- | TRBJ2-1 | 14 | TRBV12-3/TRBV12-4 | TRBD1 | TGTGCCAGCAGGTGGGGACAGTTCTACAATGAGCAGTTCTTC | CASRWGQFYNEQFF
- | TRBJ2-3 | 14 | TRBV5-4 | - | TGTGCCAGCAGCTTTGACCCGGGCGCAGATACGCAGTATTTT | CASSFDPGADTQYF
- | TRBJ2-1 | 16 | TRBV4-1 | - | TGCGCCAGCAGCCAGCCGACTAGGTCGGCTTACAATGAGCAGTTCTTC | CASSQPTRSAYNEQFF
few | TRBJ1-2 | 13 | TRBV27 | - | TGTGCCAGCAGACAGGGAACTAACTATGGCTACACCTTC | CASRQGTNYGYTF
- | TRBJ2-1 | 14 | TRBV7-9 | TRBD1 | TGTGCCAGCAGCTTGGGGACAGGGGGGAATGAGCAGTTCTTC | CASSLGTGGNEQFF
medium-sized | TRBJ2-7 | 15 | TRBV30 | TRBD1 | TGTGCCTGGGACATTACAGGGGGCGCCTCCGACGAGCAGTACTTC | CAWDITGGASDEQYF
- | TRBJ2-1 | 11 | TRBV7-9 | - | TGTGCCAGCGGCCCTGGGTTTGAGCAGTTCTTC | CASGPGFEQFF
- | TRBJ2-3 | 11 | TRBV18 | - | TGTGCCAGCTCACCACTCCATACGCAGTATTTT | CASSPLHTQYF
- | TRBJ2-7 | 14 | TRBV28 | - | TGTGCCAGCAGTTTAGGACGTAACTCCTACGAGCAGTACTTC | CASSLGRNSYEQYF
few | TRBJ1-1 | 13 | TRBV12-3/TRBV12-4 | - | TGTGCCAGCAGAGTAGGGTGGAACACTGAAGCTTTCTTT | CASRVGWNTEAFF
many | TRBJ2-3 | 12 | TRBV7-8 | - | TGTGCCAGCAGCGAGCTGGCAGATACGCAGTATTTT | CASSELADTQYF
few | TRBJ2-3 | 14 | TRBV18 | - | TGTGCCAGCTCACCAGGAGCTAGCACAGATACGCAGTATTTT | CASSPGASTDTQYF
- | TRBJ2-1 | 17 | TRBV5-1 | TRBD2 | TGCGCCAGCAGCTTTGGGACGGGAGGTGATGTGGTTGATGAGCAGTTCTTC | CASSFGTGGDVVDEQFF
few | TRBJ2-7 | 14 | TRBV5-1 | TRBD1 | TGCGCCAGCAGCCCGGGACAGTCAGCCTACGAGCAGTACTTC | CASSPGQSAYEQYF
many | TRBJ2-7 | 10 | TRBV19 | - | TGTGCCAGTGGGTACTACGAGCAGTACTTC | CASGYYEQYF
many | TRBJ2-7 | 15 | TRBV20-1 | - | TGCAGTGCCGGGGGTATGAGGGGCACAGGTCACGAGCAGTACTTC | CSAGGMRGTGHEQYF